A single sample is the source of the 18 T cell receptor beta chains below, sequenced in a study of blood T cell repertoires in COVID-19 (dated by TCRdb to about 2020). Library generation was performed with the immunoSEQ multiplex PCR assay. Held by TCRdb, this immuneACCESS table contains in-frame sequences only and omits some clones. Under half of the omission traces to an unresolved V gene where checked; the cause of the rest is unknown. The sample table holds hundreds of thousands of clones, of which about 83% were seen once. Approximately 6% of the sample comes from the top ten. Sequencing was carried out using peripheral blood. Source of these receptors: a woman older than 75 with COVID-19, enrolled during active disease.

The rearrangement joins TRBV7-9 to TRBJ1-3, with D possibly matching TRBD1 (5 bases). V was pared by 5 bases and J by 6 bases, with 20 bases between. Germline CDR1 and CDR2: SEHNR and FQNEAQ (reference sequence). This CDR3 is built from 16 residues. CDR3 residues: CASSPRDSLLVNTIYF. The CDR3 bases are TGTGCCAGCAGCCCCAGGGACTCCTTACTGGTAAACACCATATATTTT.

This chain connects TRBV6-5 to TRBJ2-7; D may be TRBD1 (6 bases). V was shortened by 6 bases and J by 2 bases, with 17 bases between the two germline ends. The CDR3 has 15 amino acids. In germline, CDR1 is MNHEY, CDR2 SVGAGI. The CDR3 nucleotides read TGTGCCAGCAGCCTATTTCCCGGGACAACCTACGAGCAGTACTTC. Translated, it gives CASSLFPGTTYEQYF.

The J gene is TRBJ1-4, the V gene TRBV6-2 or TRBV6-3; 10 bases are a match to TRBD1. CDR1 is MNHEY, CDR2 SVGEGT, per germline. The CDR3 has 14 residues. After removal of 5 bases from V and 7 bases from J, the junction contained 4 bases not matched to a gene. The CDR3 DNA reads TGTGCCAGCAGTAGACAGGGGGCGAGTGAAAAACTGTTTTTT. Encoded protein: CASSRQGASEKLFF.

J is TRBJ1-6 and V is TRBV14; no firm D call. Germline loops: CDR1 SGHDN, CDR2 FVKESK. Trimming pared 7 bases from V and 10 bases from J, leaving 17 bases between. This CDR3 comprises 14 residues. CDR3 residues: CASTPAGLGSPLHF. CDR3 coding DNA: TGTGCCAGCACGCCCGCGGGTTTAGGCTCACCCCTCCACTTT.

This sequence joins TRBV2 and TRBJ1-3; D ambiguous. The CDR3 is made up of 15 amino acids. The V end lost 5 bases, the J end lost 0 bases, and 11 bases lay between the germline ends. Germline values: CDR1 SNHLY, CDR2 FYNNEI. The CDR3 DNA reads as TGTGCCAGCAGTCGTGGACTGAACTCTGGAAACACCATATATTTT. This codes for CASSRGLNSGNTIYF.

This chain links TRBV10-3 with TRBJ1-4, with D uncertain. The germline V gene encodes CDR1 ENHRY and CDR2 SYGVKD. The CDR3 is made up of 13 amino acids. V lost 5 bases and J lost 6, with 10 bases in between. DNA for the CDR3: TGTGCCATCAGTACCGGGGTTGATGAAAAACTGTTTTTT. Amino acid sequence: CAISTGVDEKLFF.

This chain uses TRBV19 with TRBJ1-2; a possible D gene is TRBD1 (6 bases). V lost 6 bases to trimming and J lost 8 bases, with 22 bases between them. CDR1 is LNHDA and CDR2 is SQIVND in the germline V gene (reference sequence). The CDR3 runs to 15 residues. The DNA for the CDR3 is TGTGCCAGTAGACCCACCGCGGACAGTTTTGGCGGCTACACCTTC. It codes for CASRPTADSFGGYTF.

The chain joins TRBV7-9 to TRBJ1-1, with D tentatively TRBD1 (6 bases). The CDR3 sequence is 14 residues long. The V end lost 5 bases, the J end lost 1 base, and 11 bases lay between the germline ends. Germline loops: CDR1 SEHNR, CDR2 FQNEAQ (reference sequence). CDR3 sequence reads: CASSLRDKNTEAFF. The CDR3 DNA reads as TGTGCCAGCAGCCTAAGGGACAAGAACACTGAAGCTTTCTTT.

This chain uses TRBV28 with TRBJ2-5; 9 nucleotides match TRBD2. This CDR3 has 18 amino acids. Trimming cost V 6 bases and J 2 bases; bases outside gene matches: 16. Germline CDR1 reads MDHEN; CDR2 reads SYDVKM. This CDR3 is CASSQLSAGLAGQETQYF. Written as DNA, the CDR3 is TGTGCCAGCAGCCAACTCAGCGCTGGGCTAGCGGGGCAAGAGACCCAGTACTTC. Supplemented by reference TRBV28 and TRBJ2-5, the full variable domain reads DVKVTQSSRYLVKRTGEKVFLECVQDMDHENMFWYRQDPGLGLRLIYFSYDVKMKEKGDIPEGYSVSREKKERFSLILESASTNQTSMYLCASSQLSAGLAGQETQYFGPGTRLLVL.

For the CDR3, the DNA is TGTGCCAGCAGTTTGAACCCGACAGGGGGTGGAAACACCATATATTTT. Translation: CASSLNPTGGGNTIYF. The gene calls are TRBV28 and TRBJ1-3; 9 nucleotides match TRBD1. V was clipped by 3 bases and J by 3 bases; unmatched bases: 6. This CDR3 spans 16 amino acids. CDR1 and CDR2 from the germline V gene are MDHEN and SYDVKM.

The V and J genes are TRBV4-2 and TRBJ1-5; D is possibly TRBD1 (6 bases). The ends were cut back, 1 base at V and 4 bases at J, with 11 bases in the middle. Germline V gene lookup returns CDR1 LGHNA and CDR2 YNFKEQ. This CDR3 spans 15 amino acids. CDR3 nucleotides: TGTGCCAGCAGCCAAGGGGGAGGGGGAAATCAGCCCCAGCATTTT. This sequence encodes CASSQGGGGNQPQHF.

The chain employs TRBV3-1 (or the pseudogene TRBV3-2) and TRBJ2-3; D remains ambiguous. Germline assignment: CDR1 LGHDT and CDR2 YNNKEL (reference sequence). The length of the CDR3 is 13 residues. Between the trimmed V and J ends, which lost 4 bases and 5 bases, there was a span of 10 bases. CDR3: CASSPRRVDTQYF. CDR3 sequence (DNA): TGTGCCAGCAGCCCCCGACGGGTAGATACGCAGTATTTT.

The rearrangement joins TRBV5-1 to TRBJ1-2; no definite D call. The CDR3 extends over 13 amino acids. Germline assignment: CDR1 SGHRS and CDR2 YFSETQ. V lost 0 bases and J lost 7, with 10 bases in between. The CDR3 DNA reads TGCGCCAGCAGCTTGGGTGTTGAGGGTGGCTACACCTTC. Its protein is CASSLGVEGGYTF. Drawing the rest from reference TRBV5-1 and TRBJ1-2, the complete variable domain is KAGVTQTPRYLIKTRGQQVTLSCSPISGHRSVSWYQQTPGQGLQFLFEYFSETQRNKGNFPGRFSGRQFSNSRSEMNVSTLELGDSALYLCASSLGVEGGYTFGSGTRLTVV.

The chain uses TRBV19 and TRBJ1-2, with TRBD1 identical over 7 bases. The junction had 4 bases not matched to a gene; V was cut back by 3 bases and J by 0 bases. The CDR3 is made up of 15 amino acids. Germline lookup yields CDR1 LNHDA and CDR2 SQIVND (reference sequence). CDR3 sequence reads: CASSILGTANYGYTF. CDR3 bases: TGTGCCAGTAGTATTCTCGGGACAGCTAACTATGGCTACACCTTC.

V gene TRBV7-2 combines with J gene TRBJ2-1; 12 bases line up with TRBD1. The CDR3 sequence is 16 residues long. The germline V gene encodes CDR1 SGHTA and CDR2 FQGNSA. V shed 5 bases and J 6 bases; nucleotides not matched to a gene: 8. The CDR3 DNA follows: TGTGCCAGCAGCACACAACCGGGACAGGGGGCCAATGAGCAGTTCTTC. Its protein product is CASSTQPGQGANEQFF.

The rearrangement links TRBV30 to TRBJ1-5; D uncertain. V lost 2 bases, J lost 1 base, and 9 bases lay in between. The CDR3 loop spans 14 amino acids. The germline V gene encodes CDR1 GTSNPN and CDR2 SVGIG (reference sequence). The CDR3 DNA follows: TGTGCCTGGAGTAGAGGAACAAGCAATCAGCCCCAGCATTTT. It codes for CAWSRGTSNQPQHF.

In its sample, this clone was seen a few times. The chain recombines TRBV5-4 with TRBJ1-2; 9 bases align to TRBD1. V trimming: 4 bases; J trimming: 4 bases; junction bases outside the gene matches: 14. This CDR3 spans 17 amino acids. Germline CDR1 is SGHNT and CDR2 is YYREEE (reference sequence). CDR3 coding DNA: TGTGCCAGCAGCCGGGACCCCGGGACAGGGATTTCCTATGGCTACACCTTC. Its protein is CASSRDPGTGISYGYTF.

This chain uses TRBV5-5 with TRBJ1-2; 12 nucleotides match TRBD1. With 0 bases clipped from V and 7 bases from J, the junction kept 10 bases outside the gene matches. The CDR3 spans 17 residues. From germline, CDR1 is SGHKS and CDR2 YYEKEE (reference sequence). The CDR3 coding sequence is TGTGCCAGCAGCTTGGTGGGGACAGGGGGCGCGTCTGGTGGCTACACCTTC. This gives the protein CASSLVGTGGASGGYTF. The whole variable domain, filled in from reference TRBV5-5 and TRBJ1-2, reads DAGVTQSPTHLIKTRGQQVTLRCSPISGHKSVSWYQQVLGQGPQFIFQYYEKEERGRGNFPDRFSARQFPNYSSELNVNALLLGDSALYLCASSLVGTGGASGGYTFGSGTRLTVV.